A selection of T cell receptor beta chains follows, all from one sample in a study of blood T cells in healthy people across ages. TCRdb redid the calling of the 5' RACE reads with MiXCR, one entry per CDR3 protein. This repertoire shows approximately 800,000 distinct CDR3 sequences, approximately 25% found once; its top ten account for roughly 3.5%. The same sample was also studied in work on T cells of mothers and their children.

Material for sequencing was blood. The receptors come from a boy aged 10-17 years in good health. Both conserved end residues are part of each CDR3. The D gene is left open where the match is weak. Clone sizes are given selectively: once, few, many, or a class where the clone is expanded.

D gene	V gene	J gene	clone size	CDR3 protein	CDR3 DNA
.	TRBV20-1	TRBJ2-1	few	CSANARRSYNEQFF	TGCAGTGCTAACGCGAGACGCTCCTACAATGAGCAGTTCTTC
.	TRBV5-6	TRBJ2-7	few	CASSLPGRGANYEQYF	TGTGCCAGCAGTTTACCCGGCCGGGGGGCGAACTACGAGCAGTACTTC
.	TRBV10-3	TRBJ2-1	few	CAISDGGSRYNEQFF	TGTGCCATCAGTGACGGAGGGAGTAGGTACAATGAGCAGTTCTTC
TRBD1	TRBV6-5	TRBJ2-7	few	CASSSGTASSYEQYF	TGTGCCAGCAGTTCCGGGACAGCCTCCTCCTACGAGCAGTACTTC
.	TRBV19	TRBJ1-5	once	CASSMEGGGHQPQHF	TGTGCCAGTAGTATGGAGGGAGGAGGCCATCAGCCCCAGCATTTT
.	TRBV6-1	TRBJ2-3	few	CASSPLGRFTDTQYF	TGTGCCAGCAGTCCCCTCGGAAGATTCACAGATACGCAGTATTTT
.	TRBV20-1	TRBJ2-5	.	CSARDWGGQYF	TGCAGTGCTAGAGATTGGGGTGGCCAGTACTTC
TRBD2	TRBV27	TRBJ2-3	.	CTSSERETYTDTQYF	TGTACCAGCAGTGAGCGGGAAACTTACACAGATACGCAGTATTTT
TRBD2	TRBV7-3	TRBJ2-3	few	CASSHAGGALDTQYF	TGTGCCAGCAGCCACGCGGGGGGGGCCTTAGACACGCAGTATTTT
TRBD2	TRBV18	TRBJ2-5	.	CASSPPGRGGETQYF	TGTGCCAGCTCACCACCGGGGAGGGGCGGCGAGACCCAGTACTTC
.	TRBV7-2	TRBJ1-5	.	CASSKRPRGQPQHF	TGTGCCAGCAGCAAACGACCGCGGGGTCAGCCCCAGCATTTT
.	TRBV12-3/TRBV12-4	TRBJ1-2	few	CASSSSRTNYGYTF	TGTGCCAGCAGTTCCTCCAGGACGAACTATGGCTACACCTTC
TRBD1	TRBV12-3/TRBV12-4	TRBJ2-1	few	CACSFSGGAHEQFF	TGTGCCTGCAGTTTCTCAGGGGGCGCGCATGAGCAGTTCTTC
.	TRBV15	TRBJ2-1	few	CATSRGTEAYNEQFF	TGTGCCACCAGCAGGGGGACGGAGGCCTACAATGAGCAGTTCTTC
TRBD2	TRBV12-3/TRBV12-4	TRBJ2-1	few	CAQGDYYNEQFF	TGTGCGCAAGGGGACTATTACAATGAGCAGTTCTTC
.	TRBV6-5	TRBJ2-6	.	CASSSIRDSVSGANVLTF	TGTGCCAGCAGTTCCATTAGGGACTCAGTCTCTGGGGCCAACGTCCTGACTTTC
TRBD1	TRBV5-1	TRBJ1-4	few	CASSSGTVHEKLFF	TGCGCCAGCAGCTCGGGGACAGTTCATGAAAAACTGTTTTTT
.	TRBV29-1	TRBJ2-3	many	CSVEDSNGSDTQYF	TGCAGCGTTGAAGATTCCAACGGGAGTGATACGCAGTATTTT
.	TRBV4-2	TRBJ1-1	.	CASSQEDGLNTEAFF	TGTGCCAGCAGCCAAGAAGACGGGCTGAACACTGAAGCTTTCTTT
.	TRBV3-1	TRBJ1-1	.	CASSQGLMSTEAFF	TGTGCCAGCAGCCAGGGACTAATGAGCACTGAAGCTTTCTTT
.	TRBV20-1	TRBJ1-2	.	CSARSPTASPNYGYTF	TGCAGTGCTAGGTCTCCGACAGCCTCACCTAACTATGGCTACACCTTC
.	TRBV9	TRBJ2-5	.	CASSVGFTAVQETQYF	TGTGCCAGCAGCGTAGGATTTACAGCTGTCCAAGAGACCCAGTACTTC
TRBD1	TRBV12-3/TRBV12-4	TRBJ2-7	few	CASSRGGQGLGEQYF	TGTGCCAGCAGTCGAGGGGGCCAGGGTCTGGGCGAGCAGTACTTC
.	TRBV2	TRBJ2-5	.	CASSERRGETQYF	TGTGCCAGCAGTGAAAGGAGAGGCGAGACCCAGTACTTC
.	TRBV12-3/TRBV12-4	TRBJ2-4	few	CASSLASTGGRNIQYF	TGTGCCAGCAGTTTAGCTTCCACCGGGGGTAGAAACATTCAGTACTTC
.	TRBV25-1	TRBJ2-2	.	CASRQMGQNTGELFF	TGTGCCAGCAGACAGATGGGACAGAACACCGGGGAGCTGTTTTTT
TRBD1	TRBV7-2	TRBJ2-5	few	CASSLRRQGGETQYF	TGTGCCAGCAGCTTAAGGCGACAGGGGGGGGAGACCCAGTACTTC
.	TRBV5-1	TRBJ2-1	.	CASSLGRDSFNEQFF	TGCGCCAGCAGCTTGGGGCGGGACAGCTTCAATGAGCAGTTCTTC
TRBD2	TRBV20-1	TRBJ2-7	few	CSANELAGFRINTYEQYF	TGCAGTGCTAACGAGCTAGCGGGATTTAGAATCAACACCTACGAGCAGTACTTC
.	TRBV29-1	TRBJ1-5	many	CSVEVGGNQPQHF	TGCAGCGTTGAAGTAGGGGGCAATCAGCCCCAGCATTTT
.	TRBV6-1	TRBJ2-4	few	CASSGLIGWPKNIQYF	TGTGCCAGCAGTGGCCTTATTGGGTGGCCCAAAAACATTCAGTACTTC
.	TRBV7-9	TRBJ1-5	.	CASSFTGPLTNQPQHF	TGTGCCAGCAGCTTTACAGGGCCGCTAACCAATCAGCCCCAGCATTTT
.	TRBV5-1	TRBJ2-3	few	CASSTLADTQYF	TGCGCCAGCAGCACCCTAGCAGATACGCAGTATTTT
.	TRBV28	TRBJ2-5	many	CASSSTGRETQYF	TGTGCCAGCAGCTCGACAGGACGGGAGACCCAGTACTTC
.	TRBV20-1	TRBJ2-7	.	CSAGRAGASYEQYF	TGCAGTGCGGGGAGGGCAGGGGCAAGTTACGAGCAGTACTTC
.	TRBV28	TRBJ2-3	.	CASTQGVLATDTQYF	TGTGCCAGCACGCAGGGCGTTTTGGCCACAGATACGCAGTATTTT
.	TRBV29-1	TRBJ1-2	.	CSVEGDTDNYGYTF	TGCAGCGTTGAGGGGGATACAGATAACTATGGCTACACCTTC
.	TRBV29-1	TRBJ2-7	.	CSVSTGYEQYF	TGCAGCGTTTCAACTGGCTACGAGCAGTACTTC
.	TRBV6-4	TRBJ2-2	.	CASSDSVDTGELFF	TGTGCCAGCAGTGACTCGGTGGACACCGGGGAGCTGTTTTTT
TRBD1	TRBV5-1	TRBJ1-5	.	CASSATGVGGNQPQHF	TGCGCCAGCAGCGCTACAGGGGTTGGGGGCAATCAGCCCCAGCATTTT
.	TRBV7-2	TRBJ2-7	.	CASSLLGNYEQYF	TGTGCCAGCAGCTTATTAGGTAACTACGAGCAGTACTTC
.	TRBV3-1	TRBJ2-4	.	CASSQVASGTKKYF	.
TRBD1	TRBV5-1	TRBJ2-7	.	CASQIGTGSYEQYF	TGCGCCAGCCAGATAGGGACAGGGTCGTACGAGCAGTACTTC
TRBD1	TRBV27	TRBJ1-4	.	CASRPTGALATNGKLFF	TGTGCCAGCAGACCGACAGGGGCCCTAGCAACTAATGGAAAACTGTTTTTT
.	TRBV12-3/TRBV12-4	TRBJ2-7	.	CASSLGHPGDEQYF	TGTGCCAGCAGTTTGGGGCACCCGGGAGACGAGCAGTACTTC
.	TRBV29-1	TRBJ2-5	few	CSADTGPPGTQYF	TGCAGCGCTGATACAGGTCCCCCGGGGACCCAGTACTTC
.	TRBV20-1	TRBJ2-5	few	CSADKMETQYF	TGCAGTGCTGATAAAATGGAGACCCAGTACTTC
.	TRBV20-1	TRBJ2-3	few	CSARPLLTGAGDTQYF	TGCAGTGCTAGGCCGCTTCTGACGGGAGCGGGAGATACGCAGTATTTT
TRBD1	TRBV10-3	TRBJ2-5	.	CAISEDRGQETQYF	TGTGCCATCAGTGAGGACAGGGGACAAGAGACCCAGTACTTC
.	TRBV4-1	TRBJ2-5	.	CASSQDLRAGEFFRETQYF	TGCGCCAGCAGCCAGGACCTTCGAGCAGGGGAGTTCTTTCGGGAGACCCAGTACTTC
TRBD2	TRBV4-2	TRBJ2-7	.	CASSRGGLAETNPYEQYF	TGTGCCAGCAGCCGGGGTGGACTAGCGGAAACCAACCCCTACGAGCAGTACTTC
TRBD1	TRBV18	TRBJ1-6	few	CASSPQPGGNSPLHF	TGTGCCAGCTCACCACAGCCAGGGGGCAATTCACCCCTCCACTTT